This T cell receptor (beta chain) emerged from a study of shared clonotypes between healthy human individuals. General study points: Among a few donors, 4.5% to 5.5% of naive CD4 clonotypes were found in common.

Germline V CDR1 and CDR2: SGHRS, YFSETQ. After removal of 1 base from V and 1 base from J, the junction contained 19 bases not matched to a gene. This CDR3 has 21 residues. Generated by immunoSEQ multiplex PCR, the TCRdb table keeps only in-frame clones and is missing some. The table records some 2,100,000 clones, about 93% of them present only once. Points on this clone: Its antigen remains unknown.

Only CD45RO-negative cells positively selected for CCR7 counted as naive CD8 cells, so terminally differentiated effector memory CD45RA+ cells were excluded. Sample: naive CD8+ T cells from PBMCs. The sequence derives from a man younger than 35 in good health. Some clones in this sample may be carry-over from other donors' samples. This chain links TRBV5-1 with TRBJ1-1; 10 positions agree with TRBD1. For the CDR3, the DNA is TGCGCCAGCAGCTTGTCCCGGGACAGGGGCCTTTTGGCCCCCTCGAACACTGAAGCTTTCTTT. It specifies CASSLSRDRGLLAPSNTEAFF.